This T cell receptor (beta chain) was recorded in a study of blood T cells in healthy people across ages. Whole-study results and caveats: Per million T cells, TCR beta diversity dropped roughly linearly as age increased.

With regard to this clonotype: Its antigen remains unknown.

This CDR3 comprises 16 residues. CDR1 is KGHDR and CDR2 is SFDVKD in the germline V gene. The germline V and J ends were trimmed by 4 bases and 4 bases, with 17 bases remaining between them. A second 7 to 11 cycle PCR used barcoded and J-beta primers. MiXCR was run by TCRdb on the 5' RACE reads, yielding one entry per CDR3 protein. The sample has roughly 1 million distinct CDR3 sequences; approximately 26% are singletons. These records were also assigned to another study, of T cells of mothers and their children. That study adds: Donors were three healthy Caucasian mothers and their six children. Sample barcodes and 2-4 random nucleotides were added by the M1S primer of the second PCR. With unrelated pairs as the comparison, related mother-child pairs had a slightly higher overlap that was not significant.

The receptor was isolated from a girl under 10 years old in good health. The rearrangement links TRBV24-1 to TRBJ2-3; the D call may be TRBD1 or TRBD2 (5 bases each). Sequencing used blood. The CDR3 DNA sequence: TGTGCCACCAGTGACCCCGGACCAGGGCGGGCAGATACGCAGTATTTT. Encoded protein: CATSDPGPGRADTQYF.